This TCR beta chain appears in the sequencing data of a study of persistence of HIV-infected CD4 T cells. Stimulation used approximately 9.1 ug/mL lysate from CMV-infected fibroblasts. Sorted nonresponding memory CD4+ T cells were CD40L-negative, CD69-negative, CD45RO-high. The CDR3 has 13 residues. V was pared by 7 bases and J by 8 bases, with 18 bases between. Germline V gives CDR1 SQVTM, CDR2 ANQGSEA. On this clone: What it binds is unknown.

Sequencing used immunoSEQ version 4 in survey mode. TCRdb keeps only in-frame clones here, not all; method: immunoSEQ multiplex PCR. The data contain more than 35,000 clones, 65% to 85% of them seen just once; the ten biggest clones take up roughly 1.5%. The origin of this receptor is an adult man with HIV who was CMV-seropositive. Sequencing was performed on CD4+ T cells sorted from PBMCs after approximately 20-hour stimulation, taken from a patient who received antiretroviral therapy. The chain recombines TRBV29-1 with TRBJ2-1; D is tentatively TRBD1 or TRBD2 (5 bases each). Here the CDR3 reads CSGGSTLLDEQFF. The CDR3 DNA sequence: TGCAGCGGGGGGAGTACCCTTCTCGATGAGCAGTTCTTC.